These 4 T cell receptor beta chains originate from one sample sequenced in a study of shared clonotypes between healthy human individuals. TCRdb keeps only in-frame clones here, not all; method: immunoSEQ multiplex PCR. The sample carries 2 million to 3 million clones, 90% to 95% recorded once. Source material: naive CD4+ T cells sorted from blood. Subset: CD45RA+ positively selected. Receptors originate from a man between 18 and 29 years old in good health.

Here the CDR3 DNA reads TGTGCCAGCAGCTTAAGAGGGCACCCGAATGAAAAACTGTTTTTT. Translating gives CASSLRGHPNEKLFF. The chain recombines TRBV7-9 with TRBJ1-4; D gene ambiguous. Deletions cut 2 bases from V and 5 bases from J, with 12 bases between. The CDR3 is made up of 15 amino acids. Germline loops: CDR1 SEHNR, CDR2 FQNEAQ (reference sequence). The full variable domain, completed using reference TRBV7-9 and TRBJ1-4, is DTGVSQNPRHKITKRGQNVTFRCDPISEHNRLYWYRQTLGQGPEFLTYFQNEAQLEKSRLLSDRFSAERPKGSFSTLEIQRTEQGDSAMYLCASSLRGHPNEKLFFGSGTQLSVL.

The chain recombines TRBV5-1 with TRBJ1-1, with a possible D match to TRBD1 (6 bases). CDR3 length equals 16 residues. Trimming took 4 bases from V and 5 from J, leaving 21 bases between them. The germline V gene encodes CDR1 SGHRS and CDR2 YFSETQ. Here the CDR3 reads CASSPGGTGIKTEAFF. CDR3 DNA: TGCGCCAGCAGCCCGGGGGGAACAGGGATTAAGACTGAAGCTTTCTTT.

The chain has TRBV2 and TRBJ2-1; D is possibly TRBD1 or TRBD2 (5 bases each). Germline V gene data show CDR1 as SNHLY and CDR2 as FYNNEI. V lost 3 bases to trimming and J lost 2 bases, with 8 bases between them. The CDR3 contains 14 residues. In DNA form, the CDR3 reads TGTGCCAGCAGTGATATGGGGGCCTACAATGAGCAGTTCTTC. Protein: CASSDMGAYNEQFF.

This clone has just one count. The CDR3 nucleotides are TGTGCCAGCAGCCACGGAGAGGCAGATACGCAGTATTTT. It codes for CASSHGEADTQYF. The rearrangement joins TRBV6-5 to TRBJ2-3; D gene unclear. Trimming cost V 6 bases and J 4 bases, with 11 bases left between them. The CDR3 runs to 13 residues. Germline V gene data show CDR1 as MNHEY and CDR2 as SVGAGI.